This T cell receptor (beta chain) was obtained from a study of cytomegalovirus exposure and HLA in healthy donors. Generated by immunoSEQ multiplex PCR, the TCRdb table keeps only in-frame clones and is missing some. The table shows about 140,000 clones, with about 80% occurring only once. Germline CDR1 reads MNHNS; CDR2 reads SASEGT. The V and J ends lost 2 bases and 7 bases respectively, with 23 bases between them. This CDR3 comprises 17 residues. The sequence was obtained from a man aged 25 to 40 in good health and CMV-seropositive. V and J are TRBV6-1 and TRBJ1-2; no clear D. Sample: PBMCs. In nucleotides, the CDR3 is TGTGCCAGCAGTGAAAGGGCCTGGACGGCCGGCCGGGGTGGCTACACCTTC. Translated: CASSERAWTAGRGGYTF.